A selection of T cell receptor beta chains follows, all from one sample in a study of technical replicates of blood from several donors. Method: immunoSEQ multiplex PCR; TCRdb's copy keeps in-frame clones and lacks some. This sample carries just under 45,000 clones, about 96% of them seen once, and the ten largest clones take approximately 0.35%. What was sequenced was T cells isolated from PBMCs. Source of these receptors: a human donor in good health. Both conserved end residues are part of each CDR3. A D gene is named only where the DNA matches it firmly. Clone sizes are given selectively: once, few, many, or a class where the clone is expanded.

J,D,V,size,CDR3,DNA
TRBJ2-3,NA,TRBV10-1,NA,CASKKTSTDTQYF,TGCGCCAGCAAAAAGACTAGCACAGATACGCAGTATTTT
TRBJ2-3,TRBD2,TRBV28,NA,CASSPGLAVTDTQYF,TGTGCCAGCAGTCCGGGACTAGCAGTGACAGATACGCAGTATTTT
TRBJ1-5,NA,TRBV19,NA,CASTPGWGGQEPQHF,TGTGCCAGCACCCCGGGGTGGGGGGGACAAGAGCCCCAGCATTTT
TRBJ1-3,TRBD1,TRBV7-9,NA,CASSLRTGGGNTIYF,TGTGCCAGCAGCTTAAGGACAGGGGGAGGAAACACCATATATTTT
TRBJ2-3,NA,TRBV18,NA,CASSPEQSDTQYF,TGTGCCAGCTCACCAGAGCAATCAGATACGCAGTATTTT
TRBJ2-7,TRBD1,TRBV18,few,CASSQDRGGEQYF,TGTGCCAGCTCACAAGACAGGGGGGGGGAGCAGTACTTC
TRBJ1-1,NA,TRBV11-3,few,CASSSHGNTEAFF,TGTGCCAGCAGCTCACATGGGAACACTGAAGCTTTCTTT
TRBJ2-6,NA,TRBV7-9,NA,CASSQTGANVLTF,TGTGCCAGCAGCCAAACTGGGGCCAACGTCCTGACTTTC
TRBJ1-5,NA,TRBV2,NA,CASSEDFSLNQPQHF,TGTGCCAGCAGTGAAGATTTTTCCCTTAATCAGCCCCAGCATTTT
TRBJ1-1,NA,TRBV19,NA,CASSTIMEAFF,TGTGCCAGTAGTACCATCATGGAAGCTTTCTTT
TRBJ2-7,NA,TRBV6-5,NA,CASSRDRYLYEQYF,TGTGCCAGCAGTAGAGACAGGTATCTCTACGAGCAGTACTTC
TRBJ1-4,NA,TRBV6-1,NA,CASSRNEKLFF,TGTGCCAGCAGTCGTAATGAAAAACTGTTTTTT
TRBJ2-7,TRBD2,TRBV9,NA,CASSAGTSGYEQYF,TGTGCCAGCAGCGCCGGGACTAGCGGCTACGAGCAGTACTTC
TRBJ2-7,NA,TRBV4-1,NA,CASSQGEGWAYEQYF,TGCGCCAGCAGCCAAGGCGAGGGTTGGGCCTACGAGCAGTACTTC
TRBJ1-3,NA,TRBV7-2,NA,CASSPPGYGNTIYF,TGTGCCAGCAGCCCCCCCGGGTACGGAAACACCATATATTTT
TRBJ1-3,TRBD1,TRBV29-1,NA,CSGAGGGNTIYF,TGCAGCGGCGCAGGGGGAGGAAACACCATATATTTT
TRBJ2-5,NA,TRBV7-2,once,CASSFVSQETQYF,TGTGCCAGCAGCTTTGTTTCGCAAGAGACCCAGTACTTC
TRBJ2-3,TRBD2,TRBV14,NA,CASSLASGRIDTQYF,TGTGCCAGCAGCTTGGCTAGCGGGAGGATAGATACGCAGTATTTT
TRBJ2-1,TRBD2,TRBV4-1,NA,CASSLLAAYNEQFF,TGCGCCAGCAGCCTTCTAGCGGCTTACAATGAGCAGTTCTTC
TRBJ2-5,NA,TRBV7-6,NA,CASSSSRGETQYF,TGTGCCAGCAGCTCCAGCAGGGGAGAGACCCAGTACTTC
TRBJ2-5,NA,TRBV9,once,CASSPRVGPRETQYF,TGTGCCAGCAGCCCGCGGGTTGGGCCGAGGGAGACCCAGTACTTC
TRBJ1-5,NA,TRBV7-8,NA,CASSLEGTLNQPQHF,TGTGCCAGCAGCTTAGAAGGGACACTTAATCAGCCCCAGCATTTT